The next 24 T cell receptor beta chains were all read from a single sample in a study of T cell responses to AZD1222 COVID-19 vaccine. Measured with immunoSEQ multiplex PCR; TCRdb has only the in-frame clones, and not every one. The table records approximately 120,000 clones, about 87% of them present only once. Sequencing was performed on peripheral blood, taken 28 days after the second AZD1222 dose. Every receptor here comes from an adult who received the AZD1222 COVID-19 vaccine.

This sequence joins TRBV20-1 and TRBJ1-4, with a tentative D call TRBD1 (5 bases). The CDR3 contains 11 residues. CDR1 is DFQATT and CDR2 is SNEGSKA in the germline V gene (reference sequence). V shed 5 bases and J shed 8 bases, with 9 bases lying between them. CDR3 residues: CSAGRGEKLFF. CDR3 DNA sequence: TGCAGTGCTGGCCGGGGGGAAAAACTGTTTTTT.

This clone has more than one count but fewer than ten. This sequence joins TRBV7-2 and TRBJ2-1, with 9 bases that match TRBD2. The CDR3 has 17 amino acids. Trimming took 3 bases from V and 6 from J; bases not matched to a gene: 12. Germline CDR1 is SGHTA and CDR2 is FQGNSA. The CDR3 spells CASSLVLVAGGGNEQFF. The CDR3 DNA follows: TGTGCCAGCAGCTTGGTGTTAGTCGCGGGAGGGGGCAATGAGCAGTTCTTC.

The rearrangement joins TRBV27 to TRBJ2-3; tentative D call: TRBD2 (7 bases). V was clipped by 5 bases and J by 4 bases, with 22 bases between them. The CDR3 runs to 17 residues. The germline V gene has CDR1 MNHEY and CDR2 SMNVEV (reference sequence). The CDR3 loop is CASSILKGGAGADTQYF. CDR3 DNA sequence: TGTGCCAGCAGTATCCTAAAGGGGGGGGCCGGGGCAGATACGCAGTATTTT.

The genes are TRBV28 and TRBJ1-3; D is undetermined. The V gene lost 2 bases and the J gene lost 8 bases, with 10 bases spanning the gap. Per the germline V gene, CDR1 is MDHEN and CDR2 is SYDVKM. The CDR3 totals 13 residues. CDR3 sequence: CASSLQVIDTIYF. The CDR3 DNA reads TGTGCCAGCAGTTTACAGGTTATAGACACCATATATTTT.

The chain has TRBV6-5 and TRBJ1-1, with a tentative D call TRBD1 (5 bases). This CDR3 has 14 residues. Looked up from germline, CDR1 is MNHEY and CDR2 is SVGAGI. The V end lost 7 bases, the J end lost 2 bases, and 14 bases lay between the germline ends. The CDR3 bases are TGTGCCAGCACCCAAGGGGTAGGCAACACTGAAGCTTTCTTT. Its protein is CASTQGVGNTEAFF.

The count of this clone is one. The chain uses TRBV4-3 and TRBJ2-3, with D possibly called TRBD1 or TRBD2 (5 bases each). The CDR3 totals 19 residues. V shed 0 bases and J shed 4 bases, with 23 bases lying between them. Germline CDR1 and CDR2: LGHNA and YSLEER. The CDR3 protein is CASSQDLIISGRLSDTQYF. In DNA, the CDR3 is TGCGCCAGCAGCCAAGACCTCATCATTTCGGGACGGTTATCAGATACGCAGTATTTT.

The V gene is TRBV27, the J gene TRBJ1-2, with 8 bases that match TRBD1. The CDR3 consists of 15 residues. Germline-derived CDR1 and CDR2 are MNHEY and SMNVEV (reference sequence). The ends lost 6 bases at V and 0 bases at J; junction bases unmatched: 6. DNA for the CDR3: TGTGCCAGCAGCCTGACAGGGGTCCCTAACTATGGCTACACCTTC. Its protein is CASSLTGVPNYGYTF.

CDR3 amino acids: CASSIGLAGAQETQYF. The CDR3, as DNA: TGTGCCAGCAGCATAGGACTAGCGGGAGCCCAAGAGACCCAGTACTTC. The chain couples TRBV7-7 to TRBJ2-5, with 13 bases aligning to TRBD2. Per germline, CDR1 SSHAT and CDR2 FNYEAQ (reference sequence). The CDR3 is made up of 16 amino acids. V gave up 5 bases and J gave up 1 base; unmatched junction bases: 4.

This clone was recorded only once. This sequence joins TRBV7-6 and TRBJ1-1; 8 bases align to TRBD1. The J segment lost 6 bases and the V segment lost 4 bases, leaving 13 bases of the junction unmatched. Germline V gene lookup returns CDR1 SGHVS and CDR2 FNYEAQ. The CDR3 is made up of 16 amino acids. This chain's CDR3 is CASSSTQGAIRAEAFF. The CDR3 DNA reads TGTGCCAGCAGCTCAACGCAGGGGGCGATAAGGGCTGAAGCTTTCTTT.

The chain is built from TRBV30 and TRBJ2-7; TRBD2 matches at 8 bases. This CDR3 has 14 amino acids. V was pared by 5 bases and J by 2 bases, with 8 bases of the junction left unmatched. CDR1 and CDR2 from the germline V gene are GTSNPN and SVGIG (reference sequence). CDR3 nucleotide sequence: TGTGCCTGGTCTTCTAGCGGGCTTACCTACGAGCAGTACTTC. Translation gives CAWSSSGLTYEQYF.

The chain combines TRBV7-9 with TRBJ2-7; 8 bases are shared with TRBD1. Germline loops: CDR1 SEHNR, CDR2 FQNEAQ (reference sequence). The CDR3 is made up of 15 amino acids. V dropped 6 bases and J dropped 7; count of bases not matched to a gene: 14. CDR3 bases: TGTGCCAGCAGACCTCAGACAGGGGACTTAAGGGAGCAGTACTTC. It is translated as CASRPQTGDLREQYF. Full variable domain (remainder filled in from reference TRBV7-9 and TRBJ2-7): DTGVSQNPRHKITKRGQNVTFRCDPISEHNRLYWYRQTLGQGPEFLTYFQNEAQLEKSRLLSDRFSAERPKGSFSTLEIQRTEQGDSAMYLCASRPQTGDLREQYFGPGTRLTVT.

CDR3 coding DNA: TGTGCCAGCAGTTACACCCCGGGACAACCCTCTGGGGCCAACGTCCTGACTTTC. It is translated as CASSYTPGQPSGANVLTF. The V call is TRBV6-2 or TRBV6-3, the J call TRBJ2-6; a weak D match, TRBD1 (6 bases). Looked up from germline, CDR1 is MNHEY and CDR2 is SVGEGT. The germline V and J ends were trimmed by 2 bases and 0 bases, with 14 bases remaining between them. The CDR3 is 18 residues long.

The gene calls are TRBV9 and TRBJ2-5; D gene ambiguous. The ends were cut back, 6 bases at V and 5 bases at J, with 14 bases in the middle. Germline CDR1 reads SGDLS; CDR2 reads YYNGEE. The CDR3 runs to 13 residues. In nucleotides, the CDR3 is TGTGCCAGCAACTCCCAATACGAGGAGACCCAGTACTTC. Its protein is CASNSQYEETQYF.

The chain recombines TRBV24-1 with TRBJ2-1; D uncertain. This CDR3 spans 14 amino acids. Germline CDR1 reads KGHDR; CDR2 reads SFDVKD. Trimming removed 1 base from V and 3 bases from J, with 6 bases in between. Written as DNA, the CDR3 is TGTGCCACCAGTGATTTTGGGGACTACAATGAGCAGTTCTTC. Encoded protein: CATSDFGDYNEQFF.

There are a few counts of this clone. The rearrangement links TRBV15 to TRBJ2-7; 8 positions match TRBD2. The V and J ends lost 0 bases and 0 bases, in that order; junction bases with no gene match: 10. There are 18 residues in the CDR3. Germline assignment: CDR1 LNHNV and CDR2 YYDKDF (reference sequence). The CDR3 is CATSRDGLAGVLSYEQYF. Written as DNA, the CDR3 is TGTGCCACCAGCAGAGATGGGCTAGCGGGTGTACTCTCCTACGAGCAGTACTTC.

The V gene is TRBV6-1, the J gene TRBJ2-7; no reliable D call. The V end was cut by 0 bases, the J end by 3 bases, with 15 bases between. This CDR3 comprises 16 residues. Germline assignment: CDR1 MNHNS and CDR2 SASEGT. The CDR3 protein is CASSEAAGPSRYEQYF. The CDR3 nucleotides read TGTGCCAGCAGTGAAGCGGCCGGACCTTCCCGCTACGAGCAGTACTTC.

This rearrangement joins TRBV6-2 or TRBV6-3 to TRBJ2-1, with 10 positions matching TRBD2. Germline V gene data show CDR1 as MNHEY and CDR2 as SVGEGT. The V and J ends lost 0 bases and 9 bases, in that order; junction bases with no gene match: 11. CDR3 length: 17 amino acids. The CDR3: CASSYSPTSGNSFEQFF. The CDR3 coding sequence is TGTGCCAGCAGTTACTCACCTACTAGCGGGAACTCTTTTGAGCAGTTCTTC.

The V gene is TRBV12-3 or TRBV12-4, the J gene TRBJ1-2; D unclear. V was trimmed by 5 bases and J by 8 bases, leaving 15 bases between them. This CDR3 has 13 amino acids. The CDR3: CASSPDIRRGYTF. The CDR3 coding sequence is TGTGCCAGCAGTCCTGATATAAGAAGGGGCTACACCTTC.

The V call is TRBV18, the J call TRBJ2-1; 10 bases align to TRBD2. CDR1 is KGHSH, CDR2 LQKENI, per germline. This CDR3 spans 15 amino acids. The V gene end was trimmed by 6 bases and the J gene end by 4 bases; junction bases not matched to a gene: 6. DNA of the CDR3: TGTGCCAGCTCCCCGGGACTAGCGAGTTACAATGAGCAGTTCTTC. Translated: CASSPGLASYNEQFF. Filled out from reference TRBV18 and TRBJ2-1, the complete variable domain reads NAGVMQNPRHLVRRRGQEARLRCSPMKGHSHVYWYRQLPEEGLKFMVYLQKENIIDESGMPKERFSAEFPKEGPSILRIQQVVRGDSAAYFCASSPGLASYNEQFFGPGTRLTVL.

The rearrangement uses TRBV5-4 and TRBJ1-4; D is undetermined. The CDR3 totals 12 residues. Germline lookup yields CDR1 SGHNT and CDR2 YYREEE (reference sequence). The germline V and J ends were trimmed by 0 bases and 11 bases, with 8 bases remaining between them. The CDR3 reads CASSLASDKLFF. CDR3 sequence (DNA): TGTGCCAGCAGCTTGGCGTCAGACAAACTGTTTTTT.

The rearrangement joins TRBV5-5 to TRBJ2-7; 7 positions agree with TRBD1. The CDR3 consists of 13 residues. CDR1 and CDR2 (germline): SGHKS, YYEKEE (reference sequence). After removal of 0 bases from V and 5 bases from J, the junction contained 2 bases not matched to a gene. CDR3 sequence reads: CASSLDRGDEQYF. In DNA form, the CDR3 reads TGTGCCAGCAGCTTGGACAGGGGCGACGAGCAGTACTTC.

This sequence joins TRBV30 and TRBJ1-1, with a tentative D call TRBD1 (5 bases). Trimming left V 0 bases short and J 7 bases short, with 18 bases between. This CDR3 is built from 15 residues. Germline V gene data show CDR1 as GTSNPN and CDR2 as SVGIG (reference sequence). CDR3 sequence: CAWSVLAAGQGEAFF. The DNA for the CDR3 is TGTGCCTGGAGTGTCTTGGCTGCAGGGCAGGGTGAAGCTTTCTTT.

The chain links TRBV18 to TRBJ1-5, with D unclear. The V gene's germline CDR1 is KGHSH and CDR2 LQKENI. This CDR3 is 14 amino acids long. With 2 bases removed from V and 4 bases from J, the gap between germline ends came to 9 bases. The CDR3 loop reads CASSPGAENQPQHF. CDR3 nucleotide sequence: TGTGCCAGCTCACCAGGCGCAGAAAATCAGCCCCAGCATTTT.

The rearrangement joins TRBV10-2 to TRBJ2-5; 10 bases agree with TRBD2. The CDR3 has 14 residues. Germline-derived CDR1 and CDR2 are WSHSY and SAAADI. The V gene end was trimmed by 6 bases and the J gene end by 5 bases; junction bases not matched to a gene: 6. The CDR3 reads CASRSGGAWETQYF. CDR3 DNA sequence: TGCGCCAGCAGGAGCGGGGGGGCCTGGGAGACCCAGTACTTC.